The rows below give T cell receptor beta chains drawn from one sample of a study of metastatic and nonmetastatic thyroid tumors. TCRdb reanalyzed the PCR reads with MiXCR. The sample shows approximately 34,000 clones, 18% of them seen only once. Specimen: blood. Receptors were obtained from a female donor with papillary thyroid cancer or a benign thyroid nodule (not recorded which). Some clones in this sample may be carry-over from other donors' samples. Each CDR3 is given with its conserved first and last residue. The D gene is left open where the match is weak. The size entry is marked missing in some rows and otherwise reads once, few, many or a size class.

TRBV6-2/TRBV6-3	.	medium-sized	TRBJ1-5	CASSYLGSRQPQHF	TGTGCCAGCAGTTACCTGGGGTCGAGGCAGCCCCAGCATTTT
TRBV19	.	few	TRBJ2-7	CASRRGHRQYF	TGTGCCAGCCGGAGGGGACACCGCCAGTACTTC
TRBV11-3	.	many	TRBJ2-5	CASSLGEGKVETQYF	TGTGCCAGCAGCTTAGGAGAGGGTAAAGTAGAGACCCAGTACTTC
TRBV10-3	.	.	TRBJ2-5	CAISDPRAWGETQYF	TGTGCCATCAGCGATCCGAGGGCTTGGGGAGAGACCCAGTACTTC
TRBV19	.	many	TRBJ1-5	CASSMGRVQPQHF	TGTGCCAGTAGTATGGGTCGGGTTCAGCCCCAGCATTTT
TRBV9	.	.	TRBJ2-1	CASSVDWGPYNEQFF	TGTGCCAGCAGCGTAGACTGGGGGCCCTACAATGAGCAGTTCTTC
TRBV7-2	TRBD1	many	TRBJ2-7	CASSRQGTYEQYF	TGTGCCAGCAGCCGACAGGGAACCTACGAGCAGTACTTC
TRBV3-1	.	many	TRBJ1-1	CASSQANTEAFF	TGTGCCAGCAGCCAGGCGAACACTGAAGCTTTCTTT
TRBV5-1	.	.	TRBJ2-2	CASSLADWNTGELFF	TGCGCCAGCAGCTTGGCCGATTGGAACACCGGGGAGCTGTTTTTT
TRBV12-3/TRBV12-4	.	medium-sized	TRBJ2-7	CASRPAVKGGFDEQYF	TGTGCCAGCAGGCCGGCCGTAAAGGGAGGCTTCGACGAGCAGTACTTC